Listed here are 6 T cell receptor beta chains from one sample, sequenced in a study of OX40 agonist ivuxolimab in advanced cancers. Libraries were prepared by immunoSEQ multiplex PCR; TCRdb keeps only in-frame clonotypes and omits some of them. The sample has 70,000 or so clones; around 86% are singletons. This material consisted of CD4+ or CD8+ T cells sorted from blood, taken in a trial of the OX40 agonist ivuxolimab. Every receptor here comes from an adult with an advanced solid tumor such as melanoma, head and neck, liver or kidney cancer.

This chain links TRBV28 with TRBJ2-7, with D possibly TRBD2 on 6 matching bases. Germline CDR1 is MDHEN and CDR2 is SYDVKM. Trimming pared 3 bases from V and 5 bases from J, leaving 17 bases between. There are 15 residues in the CDR3. The CDR3 DNA sequence: TGTGCCAGCAGTTTCCAGGGACTTGGAAGAAACGAGCAGTACTTC. It specifies CASSFQGLGRNEQYF.

This chain joins TRBV18 and TRBJ2-7; no firm D call. Trimming took off 3 bases at V and 6 bases at J, with 9 bases between the two ends. Germline loops: CDR1 KGHSH, CDR2 LQKENI. This CDR3 has 12 amino acids. The CDR3: CASSPTVGEQYF. For the CDR3, the DNA is TGTGCCAGCTCACCGACCGTCGGCGAGCAGTACTTC.

The chain uses TRBV7-2 and TRBJ2-1; D call uncertain. The length of the CDR3 is 16 residues. Germline CDR1 and CDR2: SGHTA and FQGNSA. V was clipped by 4 bases and J by 0 bases, with 13 bases between them. CDR3 protein: CASSYARSSSYNEQFF. The CDR3 DNA is TGTGCCAGCAGCTATGCAAGGTCTAGCTCCTACAATGAGCAGTTCTTC. Drawing the rest from reference TRBV7-2 and TRBJ2-1, the complete variable domain is GAGVSQSPSNKVTEKGKDVELRCDPISGHTALYWYRQSLGQGLEFLIYFQGNSAPDKSGLPSDRFSAERTGGSVSTLTIQRTQQEDSAVYLCASSYARSSSYNEQFFGPGTRLTVL.

The chain is built from TRBV27 and TRBJ1-1; weak D call: TRBD1 (6 bases). The germline V gene encodes CDR1 MNHEY and CDR2 SMNVEV (reference sequence). Trimming stripped 3 bases from V and 4 bases from J, with 18 bases between. This CDR3 is built from 16 residues. DNA for the CDR3: TGTGCCAGCAGTTTCTTTGTCGGGGGCGGGATCACTGAAGCTTTCTTT. This gives the protein CASSFFVGGGITEAFF.

The V and J genes are TRBV7-8 and TRBJ2-2; 8 positions match TRBD2. J gave up 2 bases and V 3 bases, and 8 bases lay outside the gene matches. Germline CDR1 and CDR2: SGHVS and FQNEAQ. This CDR3 spans 17 amino acids. Here the CDR3 reads CASSFSRGLVNTGELFF. In DNA, the CDR3 is TGTGCCAGCAGCTTTAGTCGGGGACTAGTCAACACCGGGGAGCTGTTTTTT.

V is TRBV6-5 and J is TRBJ1-4; 10 bases map to TRBD1. This CDR3 is 15 amino acids long. Per germline, CDR1 MNHEY and CDR2 SVGAGI. V lost 5 bases and J lost 6; bases outside the gene matches: 6. The CDR3 region has the DNA TGTGCCAGCAGTCTCCAGACAGGGGGCCATGAAAAACTGTTTTTT. Protein: CASSLQTGGHEKLFF.